This T cell receptor (beta chain) stems from a study of Graves' ophthalmopathy and Graves' hyperthyroidism. In its sample, this clonotype was seen many times. As the template, RNA transcripts were used to amplify TCR beta CDR3 regions. The first round was an RT-PCR with HTBI primers, and the second round was a multiplex PCR. From the multiplex PCR reads, TCRdb called clonotypes with MiXCR, one entry per CDR3 protein. The top ten hold roughly an eighth of the sample, which has roughly 300,000 distinct CDR3 sequences, under 20% seen once. The germline gives CDR1 GTSNPN, CDR2 SVGIG (reference sequence). The CDR3 extends over 13 amino acids. The V gene lost 4 bases and the J gene lost 0 bases, with 9 bases spanning the gap.

This clonotype originated in an adult man with Graves' ophthalmopathy. The specimen sequenced was peripheral blood. The chain carries TRBV30 and TRBJ1-1; D is ambiguous. The CDR3 protein is CAWILHLNTEAFF. Here the CDR3 DNA reads TGTGCCTGGATCCTCCACTTGAACACTGAAGCTTTCTTT.